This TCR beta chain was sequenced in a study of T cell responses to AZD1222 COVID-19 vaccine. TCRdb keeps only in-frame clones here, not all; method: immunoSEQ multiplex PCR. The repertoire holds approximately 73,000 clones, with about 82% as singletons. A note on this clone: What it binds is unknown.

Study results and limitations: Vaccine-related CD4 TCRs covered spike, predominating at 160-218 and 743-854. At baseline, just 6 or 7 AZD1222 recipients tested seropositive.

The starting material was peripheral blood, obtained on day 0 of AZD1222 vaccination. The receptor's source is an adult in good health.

CDR3 in DNA: TGTGCCAGCAGCTTAAGGGGCGGAACGGGTCCCTACAATGAGCAGTTCTTC. Protein product: CASSLRGGTGPYNEQFF. The chain employs TRBV11-3 and TRBJ2-1; D is possibly TRBD1 (5 bases). Germline lookup yields CDR1 SGHNT and CDR2 YENEEA. The CDR3 has 17 amino acids. The V and J ends lost 2 bases and 2 bases respectively, with 16 bases between them.